This T cell receptor (beta chain) was sequenced in a study of patients and donors after allogeneic stem cell transplantation. The CDR3 is 15 residues long. Germline V gives CDR1 DFQATT, CDR2 SNEGSKA (reference sequence). TCRdb called the RT-PCR reads again in MiXCR, with one record for every CDR3 protein. The sample records approximately 210,000 distinct CDR3 sequences, less than 45% being singletons. The clonotype originates from a human donor who was either an allogeneic HSCT recipient or a stem cell or donor lymphocyte infusion donor (not recorded which). It is not recorded whose cells these are; they may come from a transplant donor. V gene TRBV20-1 combines with J gene TRBJ2-1; D may be TRBD1 or TRBD2 (6 bases each). The material sequenced was blood, either unsorted or a sorted T cell fraction (not recorded which). The CDR3 sequence is CSHRRVASPGDEQFF. DNA for the CDR3: TGCAGCCATAGGAGGGTAGCCTCCCCAGGGGATGAGCAGTTCTTC.